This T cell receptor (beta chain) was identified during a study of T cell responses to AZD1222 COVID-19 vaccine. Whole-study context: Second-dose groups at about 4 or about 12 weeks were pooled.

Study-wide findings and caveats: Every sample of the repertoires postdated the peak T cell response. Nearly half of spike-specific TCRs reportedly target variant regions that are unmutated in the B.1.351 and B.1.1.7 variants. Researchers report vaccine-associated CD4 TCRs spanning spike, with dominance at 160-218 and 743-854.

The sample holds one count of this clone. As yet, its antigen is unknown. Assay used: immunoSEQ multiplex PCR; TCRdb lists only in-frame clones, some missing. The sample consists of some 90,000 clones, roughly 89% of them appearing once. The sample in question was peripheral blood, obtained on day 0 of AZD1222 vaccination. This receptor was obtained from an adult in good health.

CDR3 in DNA: TGTGCCAGCAGTTGGACTAGCGGGGGGGCAGATACGCAGTATTTT. It translates to CASSWTSGGADTQYF. The gene calls are TRBV6-2 or TRBV6-3 and TRBJ2-3, with 15 nucleotides matching TRBD2. The CDR3 length is 15 residues. CDR1 is MNHEY, CDR2 SVGEGT, per germline. V was clipped by 4 bases and J by 4 bases; unmatched bases: 0.